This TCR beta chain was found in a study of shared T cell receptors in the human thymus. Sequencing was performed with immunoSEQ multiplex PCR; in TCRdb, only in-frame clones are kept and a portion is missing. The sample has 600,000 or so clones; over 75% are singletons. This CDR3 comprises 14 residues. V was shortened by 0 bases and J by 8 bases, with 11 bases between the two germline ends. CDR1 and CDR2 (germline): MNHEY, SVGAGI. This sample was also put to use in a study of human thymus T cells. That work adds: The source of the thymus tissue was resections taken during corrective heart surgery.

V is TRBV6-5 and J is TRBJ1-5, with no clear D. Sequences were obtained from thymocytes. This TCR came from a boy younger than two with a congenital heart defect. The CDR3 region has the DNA TGTGCCAGCAGTTACTCGGGCCCCCCGGAGCCCCAGCATTTT. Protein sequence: CASSYSGPPEPQHF.